The 30 T cell receptor beta chains in this list originate from one sample, sequenced in a study of spatial heterogeneity in lung cancer. TCRdb processed the 5' RACE reads anew with MiXCR; each CDR3 protein has one entry. The table shows 20,000 to 25,000 distinct CDR3 sequences, with approximately 5.8% occurring only once. Time point reported: sample taken at primary tumor resection. The material was PBMCs, obtained at surgery. These receptors were taken from a male donor with early-stage non-small cell lung cancer.

This clonotype has ten or more counts. V is TRBV5-1 and J is TRBJ2-2; no clear D gene. Germline V gene sequence: CDR1 SGHRS, CDR2 YFSETQ. The CDR3 sequence is 14 residues long. The germline V and J ends were trimmed by 2 bases and 0 bases, with 5 bases remaining between them. CDR3 sequence (DNA): TGCGCCAGCAGCTTTTCATCGAACACCGGGGAGCTGTTTTTT. This sequence encodes CASSFSSNTGELFF.

This clonotype was detected many times. The gene calls are TRBV29-1 and TRBJ2-3, with D unclear. This CDR3 is built from 11 residues. Germline V gene data show CDR1 as SQVTM and CDR2 as ANQGSEA. V lost 4 bases and J lost 2, with 4 bases in between. CDR3 sequence (DNA): TGCAGCGTTGCCCTCACAGATACGCAGTATTTT. Encoded protein: CSVALTDTQYF.

This clonotype was seen many times. The chain recombines TRBV6-5 with TRBJ1-2; D perhaps matches TRBD1 (5 bases). From germline, CDR1 is MNHEY and CDR2 SVGAGI. The CDR3 is made up of 13 amino acids. The CDR3 region has the DNA TGTGGCCGCGTAGGGGCTCCGGCTACAGGCTACACCTTC. This codes for CGRVGAPATGYTF.

This rearrangement joins TRBV9 to TRBJ2-6; 13 nucleotides match TRBD2. J was trimmed by 0 bases and V by 4 bases; bases with no gene match: 10. CDR1 and CDR2 (germline): SGDLS, YYNGEE. There are 20 residues in the CDR3. The CDR3 spells CASSPTTSGRILSGANVLTF. CDR3 nucleotide sequence: TGTGCCAGCAGCCCGACGACTAGCGGGAGGATCCTCTCTGGGGCCAACGTCCTGACTTTC. Combining the CDR3 with reference TRBV9 and TRBJ2-6 gives the whole variable domain DSGVTQTPKHLITATGQRVTLRCSPRSGDLSVYWYQQSLDQGLQFLIQYYNGEERAKGNILERFSAQQFPDLHSELNLSSLELGDSALYFCASSPTTSGRILSGANVLTFGAGSRLTVL.

There are many counts of this clonotype. The chain is built from TRBV7-9 and TRBJ2-1, with D hard to call. V dropped 5 bases and J dropped 2 bases, with 13 bases sitting between them. Germline CDR1 is SEHNR and CDR2 is FQNEAQ (reference sequence). The CDR3 runs 15 residues. In DNA form, the CDR3 reads TGTGCCAGCAGCCGTCGTCTGGGGACCTACAATGAGCAGTTCTTC. Its protein product is CASSRRLGTYNEQFF.

This clonotype was counted only a few times. The chain employs TRBV7-2 and TRBJ2-3, with 11 bases lining up with TRBD2. The CDR3 runs to 14 residues. Germline CDR1 is SGHTA and CDR2 is FQGNSA. J was trimmed by 6 bases and V by 6 bases; bases with no gene match: 5. CDR3 amino acids: CASRVAGGHDTQYF. The CDR3 coding sequence is TGTGCCAGCAGAGTAGCGGGGGGGCACGATACGCAGTATTTT. The full variable domain, completed using reference TRBV7-2 and TRBJ2-3, is GAGVSQSPSNKVTEKGKDVELRCDPISGHTALYWYRQSLGQGLEFLIYFQGNSAPDKSGLPSDRFSAERTGGSVSTLTIQRTQQEDSAVYLCASRVAGGHDTQYFGPGTRLTVL.

This clonotype was counted a few times. This chain links TRBV5-1 with TRBJ2-2, with D possibly being TRBD1 or TRBD2 (5 bases each). The CDR3 sequence is 15 residues long. CDR1 and CDR2 from the germline V gene are SGHRS and YFSETQ. Trimming took off 3 bases at V and 6 bases at J, with 15 bases between the two ends. CDR3 sequence reads: CASSYSGPPPGELFF. CDR3 bases: TGCGCCAGCAGCTATTCGGGACCCCCCCCCGGGGAGCTGTTTTTT.

This clonotype was observed at least ten times. V is TRBV20-1 and J is TRBJ2-7, with TRBD1 matching over 10 bases. The ends lost 7 bases at V and 5 bases at J; junction bases unmatched: 11. Looked up from germline, CDR1 is DFQATT and CDR2 is SNEGSKA (reference sequence). The CDR3 is 14 residues long. The CDR3 sequence: CSVPKGQGINEQYF. DNA for the CDR3: TGCAGTGTCCCGAAGGGACAGGGGATAAACGAGCAGTACTTC.

The rearrangement links TRBV20-1 to TRBJ2-7; D call uncertain. Trimming pared 4 bases from V and 0 bases from J, leaving 13 bases between. In germline, CDR1 is DFQATT, CDR2 SNEGSKA (reference sequence). The CDR3 runs 14 residues. CDR3 sequence (DNA): TGCAGTGCTATTGATACCCAGAGCTCCTACGAGCAGTACTTC. Encoded protein: CSAIDTQSSYEQYF.

This clonotype was counted ten times or more. The chain is built from TRBV5-1 and TRBJ2-7; D uncertain. The germline CDR1 and CDR2 sequences are SGHRS and YFSETQ. The CDR3 loop spans 14 amino acids. The V end lost 4 bases, the J end lost 0 bases, and 11 bases lay between the germline ends. As DNA, the CDR3 is TGCGCCAGCAGCCCGGCTCTTAGCTCCTACGAGCAGTACTTC. It translates to CASSPALSSYEQYF.

Many counts were recorded for this clonotype. This sequence joins TRBV3-1 and TRBJ1-1, with D possibly being TRBD1 (5 bases). V gave up 4 bases and J gave up 8 bases, with 17 bases separating them. This CDR3 contains 14 residues. CDR1 is LGHDT, CDR2 YNNKEL, per germline (reference sequence). The chain's CDR3 is CASSPKRSQGEAFF. The CDR3 DNA sequence: TGTGCCAGCAGCCCGAAGAGATCCCAGGGCGAAGCTTTCTTT. Together with reference TRBV3-1 and TRBJ1-1, the CDR3 gives the full variable domain: DTAVSQTPKYLVTQMGNDKSIKCEQNLGHDTMYWYKQDSKKFLKIMFSYNNKELIINETVPNRFSPKSPDKAHLNLHINSLELGDSAVYFCASSPKRSQGEAFFGQGTRLTVV.

This clonotype is labeled medium-sized. The chain combines TRBV5-1 with TRBJ2-1; D is uncertain. Trimming pared 2 bases from V and 5 bases from J, leaving 8 bases between. In germline, CDR1 is SGHRS, CDR2 YFSETQ. The CDR3 is made up of 13 amino acids. The CDR3 loop is CASSLIQNNEQFF. DNA of the CDR3: TGCGCCAGCAGCTTAATACAGAACAATGAGCAGTTCTTC.

This clonotype has just a few counts. The chain carries TRBV5-1 and TRBJ2-7; D remains unclear. The germline V gene encodes CDR1 SGHRS and CDR2 YFSETQ. There are 15 residues in the CDR3. Trimming removed 0 bases at V and 2 bases at J, with 12 bases between. The CDR3 protein is CASSLGVPLTYEQYF. The DNA of the CDR3 is TGCGCCAGCAGCTTGGGGGTTCCCCTGACCTACGAGCAGTACTTC.

This clonotype was observed many times. The genes are TRBV20-1 and TRBJ2-5; 13 bases fit TRBD2. Looked up from germline, CDR1 is DFQATT and CDR2 is SNEGSKA (reference sequence). The CDR3 covers 15 residues. V was pared by 0 bases and J by 2 bases, with 0 bases of the junction left unmatched. CDR3 in amino acids: CSAREGLAGQETQYF. The CDR3, as DNA: TGCAGTGCTAGAGAGGGACTAGCGGGGCAAGAGACCCAGTACTTC.

This clonotype has ten or more counts. The gene calls are TRBV7-2 and TRBJ1-1; TRBD1 aligns across 9 bases. The germline gives CDR1 SGHTA, CDR2 FQGNSA. J gave up 6 bases and V 5 bases, and 7 bases lay outside the gene matches. The CDR3 totals 14 residues. The CDR3 sequence is CASSLRRTGAEAFF. The CDR3 DNA is TGTGCCAGCAGCCTCCGAAGGACAGGGGCTGAAGCTTTCTTT.

This clonotype was found many times. The gene calls are TRBV7-9 and TRBJ1-1; possibly TRBD1 for D (5 bases). This CDR3 has 15 amino acids. The V end was cut by 8 bases, the J end by 0 bases, with 16 bases between. Per the germline V gene, CDR1 is SEHNR and CDR2 is FQNEAQ (reference sequence). The CDR3 nucleotides are TGTGCCAGCGAGAAATCGGCAGGGCTGAACACTGAAGCTTTCTTT. Translated, it gives CASEKSAGLNTEAFF.

As regards this clonotype: This may be a read error: a much more frequent sequence differs by one nucleotide. This chain joins TRBV10-3 and TRBJ1-5, with D unresolved. Germline V gene data show CDR1 as ENHRY and CDR2 as SYGVKD. This CDR3 has 15 residues. The CDR3, as DNA: TGTGCCATCGGTGAGCGCGCAGACCCTAATCAGCCCCAGCATTTT. Translating it yields CAIGERADPNQPQHF.

Many counts were recorded for this clonotype. The V call is TRBV6-6, the J call TRBJ2-5, with D possibly being TRBD2 (6 bases). Germline assignment: CDR1 MNHNY and CDR2 SVGAGI (reference sequence). The germline V and J ends were trimmed by 3 bases and 3 bases, with 20 bases remaining between them. CDR3 length equals 17 residues. CDR3 in amino acids: CASSYGLYGGVKETQYF. The CDR3, as DNA: TGTGCCAGCAGTTATGGATTATACGGAGGGGTAAAAGAGACCCAGTACTTC.

This clonotype was counted ten times or more. The V call is TRBV19, the J call TRBJ2-7; 8 nucleotides align to TRBD1. This CDR3 comprises 15 residues. Germline lookup yields CDR1 LNHDA and CDR2 SQIVND (reference sequence). The chain's CDR3 is CVNQGRQGRLNEQYF. In nucleotides, the CDR3 is TGTGTCAACCAGGGAAGACAGGGGCGACTGAACGAGCAGTACTTC.

The chain joins TRBV7-8 to TRBJ2-2; 8 bases are shared with TRBD2. J lost 7 bases, V lost 1 base, and 8 bases had no gene match. This CDR3 is 16 amino acids long. Germline CDR1 reads SGHVS; CDR2 reads FQNEAQ. The CDR3 sequence: CASSLVGTSGFGELFF. In DNA, the CDR3 is TGTGCCAGCAGCTTAGTAGGGACTAGTGGGTTCGGGGAGCTGTTTTTT.

This clonotype was seen repeatedly, ten times or more. This chain uses TRBV5-4 with TRBJ2-2; D gene ambiguous. The V gene's germline CDR1 is SGHNT and CDR2 YYREEE (reference sequence). The CDR3 has 16 residues. The V end was cut by 3 bases, the J end by 0 bases, with 12 bases between. The CDR3 DNA reads as TGTGCCAGCAGCTCAGTAGCCCTTGCGAACACCGGGGAGCTGTTTTTT. Translation gives CASSSVALANTGELFF. Complete variable domain (other parts from reference TRBV5-4 and TRBJ2-2): ETGVTQSPTHLIKTRGQQVTLRCSSQSGHNTVSWYQQALGQGPQFIFQYYREEENGRGNFPPRFSGLQFPNYSSELNVNALELDDSALYLCASSSVALANTGELFFGEGSRLTVL.

This chain links TRBV19 with TRBJ1-1, with no clear D. Trimming removed 3 bases at V and 4 bases at J, with 12 bases between. The CDR3 totals 14 residues. Looked up from germline, CDR1 is LNHDA and CDR2 is SQIVND (reference sequence). Here the CDR3 reads CASSMLVRGTEAFF. The CDR3 DNA is TGTGCCAGTAGTATGCTGGTCCGGGGCACTGAAGCTTTCTTT. The variable domain in full, completed from reference TRBV19 and TRBJ1-1, reads DGGITQSPKYLFRKEGQNVTLSCEQNLNHDAMYWYRQDPGQGLRLIYYSQIVNDFQKGDIAEGYSVSREKKESFPLTVTSAQKNPTAFYLCASSMLVRGTEAFFGQGTRLTVV.

This clonotype was counted many times. This chain links TRBV24-1 with TRBJ2-3; D possibly corresponds to TRBD2 (5 bases). The length of the CDR3 is 17 residues. The V and J ends lost 5 bases and 5 bases respectively, with 22 bases between them. Germline loops: CDR1 KGHDR, CDR2 SFDVKD. The CDR3 here is CATSGSRNQRERDTQYF. The DNA of the CDR3 is TGTGCCACCAGTGGCTCCCGGAATCAGAGGGAAAGAGATACGCAGTATTTT.

At least ten counts were recorded for this clonotype. The V call is TRBV30, the J call TRBJ2-7; no clear D. This CDR3 contains 12 residues. The germline gives CDR1 GTSNPN, CDR2 SVGIG (reference sequence). Trimming removed 0 bases at V and 2 bases at J, with 5 bases between. The CDR3 DNA is TGTGCCTGGAGTGTAGGGACCTACGAGCAGTACTTC. Protein sequence: CAWSVGTYEQYF.

This clonotype was counted only a few times. The chain is built from TRBV20-1 and TRBJ2-5, with 8 bases lining up with TRBD1. This CDR3 comprises 13 residues. Germline-derived CDR1 and CDR2 are DFQATT and SNEGSKA (reference sequence). The V gene end was trimmed by 4 bases and the J gene end by 4 bases; junction bases not matched to a gene: 5. CDR3 DNA sequence: TGCAGTGCTATGGGGACAGGAGGAGAGACCCAGTACTTC. Its translation: CSAMGTGGETQYF.

This clonotype was detected many times. The V and J genes are TRBV23-1 and TRBJ1-5; weak D call: TRBD1 (5 bases). TRBV23-1 is an open reading frame whose function is uncertain. The germline V and J ends were trimmed by 0 bases and 5 bases, with 20 bases remaining between them. This CDR3 is built from 18 residues. CDR3 protein: CASSQSPGGGLIYQPQHF. The DNA of the CDR3 is TGCGCCAGCAGTCAATCGCCGGGCGGGGGACTTATTTATCAGCCCCAGCATTTT.

This clonotype has a count of ten or more. The J gene is TRBJ2-1, the V gene TRBV24-1; TRBD2 matches 11 bases. Germline assignment: CDR1 KGHDR and CDR2 SFDVKD. V gave up 4 bases and J gave up 2 bases; unmatched junction bases: 3. The CDR3 totals 16 residues. In nucleotides, the CDR3 is TGTGCCACCAGTGACCCTAGCGGGGGGACCTACAATGAGCAGTTCTTC. Translating gives CATSDPSGGTYNEQFF.

This clonotype was seen many times. The chain is built from TRBV28 and TRBJ1-4; D unresolved. CDR1 and CDR2 (germline): MDHEN, SYDVKM. The CDR3 extends over 14 amino acids. Trimming removed 3 bases at V and 6 bases at J, with 11 bases between. The CDR3 loop reads CASSFLEGYEKLFF. The CDR3 DNA is TGTGCCAGCAGTTTCCTGGAGGGATATGAAAAACTGTTTTTT.

The sample holds a few counts of this clonotype. V usage is TRBV24-1 and J usage is TRBJ2-1, with 7 nucleotides matching TRBD2. Germline V lookup: CDR1 KGHDR, CDR2 SFDVKD. This CDR3 has 17 residues. Losses at the gene ends were 4 bases for V and 8 bases for J; bases not matched to a gene: 16. CDR3 region: CATSESRRPDGRDEQFF. The CDR3 region has the DNA TGTGCCACCAGTGAGTCAAGACGGCCCGATGGGAGGGATGAGCAGTTCTTC.

At least ten counts were recorded for this clonotype. The chain joins TRBV2 to TRBJ1-2; no firm D call. Trimming took off 3 bases at V and 4 bases at J, with 3 bases between the two ends. Germline lookup yields CDR1 SNHLY and CDR2 FYNNEI. This CDR3 is 11 amino acids long. CDR3 in DNA: TGTGCCAGCAGTGAGGTCTATGGCTACACCTTC. This encodes CASSEVYGYTF.